A single sample is the source of the 18 T cell receptor beta chains below, sequenced in a study of shared clonotypes between healthy human individuals. Assay: immunoSEQ multiplex PCR; the TCRdb copy retains only in-frame clones and omits some. The repertoire holds some 680,000 clones, with around 73% as singletons. Sequencing was done on a sample of memory CD4+ T cells sorted from blood. Subset given: CD45RA-negative fraction. These receptors all come from a woman aged 25 to 39 in good health.

This sequence joins TRBV20-1 and TRBJ1-2, with D unresolved. Looked up from germline, CDR1 is DFQATT and CDR2 is SNEGSKA (reference sequence). This CDR3 is 11 amino acids long. Trimming stripped 0 bases from V and 2 bases from J, with 1 base between. CDR3 amino acids: CSARENYGYTF. CDR3 sequence (DNA): TGCAGTGCTAGAGAAAACTATGGCTACACCTTC.

CDR3: CASSGGLQPQHF. The CDR3 DNA reads TGCGCCAGCAGTGGGGGTCTTCAGCCCCAGCATTTT. The chain carries TRBV10-2 and TRBJ1-5, with unresolved D. This CDR3 spans 12 amino acids. Germline V gene lookup returns CDR1 WSHSY and CDR2 SAAADI. Trimming stripped 4 bases from V and 6 bases from J, with 7 bases between.

Notes on this clone: Other DNA variants within this sample encode the same CDR3. The rearrangement uses TRBV20-1 and TRBJ1-5; the D is unclear. Looked up from germline, CDR1 is DFQATT and CDR2 is SNEGSKA (reference sequence). This CDR3 has 11 residues. Trimming took 6 bases from V and 5 from J, leaving 8 bases between them. The CDR3 loop is CSAGGHQPQHF. The CDR3 DNA is TGCAGTGCCGGAGGCCATCAGCCCCAGCATTTT.

The chain carries TRBV11-2 and TRBJ2-5; possible D gene TRBD2, 5 bases. This CDR3 region has 13 residues. CDR1 is SGHAT, CDR2 FQNNGV, per germline. V lost 5 bases and J lost 5, with 12 bases in between. DNA of the CDR3: TGTGCCAGCAGCCATACGGGCGGGGAGACCCAGTACTTC. Protein: CASSHTGGETQYF.

The chain links TRBV19 to TRBJ1-3, with no clear D. The CDR3 runs 13 residues. V lost 8 bases and J 0 bases, leaving 8 bases between the germline ends. Germline values: CDR1 LNHDA, CDR2 SQIVND (reference sequence). Here the CDR3 DNA reads TGTGCCAGTGAGCACCTCTCTGGAAACACCATATATTTT. Translating it yields CASEHLSGNTIYF. The variable domain in full, completed from reference TRBV19 and TRBJ1-3, reads DGGITQSPKYLFRKEGQNVTLSCEQNLNHDAMYWYRQDPGQGLRLIYYSQIVNDFQKGDIAEGYSVSREKKESFPLTVTSAQKNPTAFYLCASEHLSGNTIYFGEGSWLTVV.

This chain connects TRBV27 to TRBJ2-1; no reliable D call. This CDR3 has 11 amino acids. Deletions cut 6 bases from V and 5 bases from J, with 5 bases between. Per germline, CDR1 MNHEY and CDR2 SMNVEV (reference sequence). CDR3 nucleotides: TGTGCCAGCAGCAAGAACAATGAGCAGTTCTTC. Its protein product is CASSKNNEQFF.

The genes are TRBV9 and TRBJ1-2; tentatively, D is TRBD1 (6 bases). The CDR3 sequence is 14 residues long. Trimming stripped 0 bases from V and 3 bases from J, with 9 bases between. Germline CDR1 is SGDLS and CDR2 is YYNGEE. CDR3 nucleotide sequence: TGTGCCAGCAGCGTAGGAAGGGGGGACTATGGCTACACCTTC. As protein: CASSVGRGDYGYTF.

The chain employs TRBV11-2 and TRBJ2-3; the match to TRBD1 covers 8 bases. Looked up from germline, CDR1 is SGHAT and CDR2 is FQNNGV. After removal of 5 bases from V and 0 bases from J, the junction contained 4 bases not matched to a gene. CDR3 size: 15 residues. DNA of the CDR3: TGTGCCAGCAGCCGGGACAGGCTTAGCACAGATACGCAGTATTTT. As protein: CASSRDRLSTDTQYF.

There are a few counts of this clone. The chain employs TRBV11-2 and TRBJ2-3; 15 nucleotides line up with TRBD2. Germline trimming cut 4 bases from V and 5 bases from J; bases unmatched to any gene: 4. Germline CDR1 SGHAT, CDR2 FQNNGV. The CDR3 is made up of 16 amino acids. The CDR3, as DNA: TGTGCCAGCAGCTGGACTAGCGGGAGGGATGGAGATACGCAGTATTTT. This encodes CASSWTSGRDGDTQYF.

The gene calls are TRBV11-2 and TRBJ2-7; D perhaps matches TRBD1 (6 bases). The length of the CDR3 is 16 residues. Trimming shortened V by 4 bases and J by 5 bases, and 21 bases separated the two germline ends. The V gene's germline CDR1 is SGHAT and CDR2 FQNNGV. CDR3 loop: CASSSAYSGTTHEQYF. The CDR3, as DNA: TGTGCCAGCAGCTCCGCCTACTCCGGGACAACTCACGAGCAGTACTTC.

This clone was counted ten times or more. The chain is built from TRBV25-1 and TRBJ2-3, with a possible D match to TRBD2 (5 bases). CDR3 length equals 16 residues. Looked up from germline, CDR1 is MGHDK and CDR2 is SYGVNS. The V gene lost 2 bases and the J gene lost 6 bases, with 18 bases spanning the gap. The CDR3 bases are TGTGCCAGCAGTGAACTCGGGATAACCTCCCCCGATACGCAGTATTTT. Its translation is CASSELGITSPDTQYF.

J is TRBJ2-2 and V is TRBV11-2; D is undetermined. Germline CDR1 reads SGHAT; CDR2 reads FQNNGV. Trimming removed 5 bases at V and 1 base at J, with 8 bases between. CDR3 length: 14 residues. The CDR3 region is CASSLFMNTGELFF. CDR3 sequence (DNA): TGTGCCAGCAGCCTATTTATGAACACCGGGGAGCTGTTTTTT.

V is TRBV4-1 and J is TRBJ1-1; perhaps TRBD1 as D (5 bases). Per the germline V gene, CDR1 is MGHRA and CDR2 is YSYEKL. The ends were cut back, 3 bases at V and 7 bases at J, with 18 bases in the middle. The CDR3 is 15 residues long. The CDR3: CASSHALGGYSEAFF. As DNA, the CDR3 is TGCGCCAGCAGCCATGCCCTGGGGGGGTACAGTGAAGCTTTCTTT.

This clone appeared a few times. The chain couples TRBV7-3 to TRBJ2-7; possibly TRBD1 or TRBD2 for D (5 bases each). From germline, CDR1 is SGHTA and CDR2 FQGTGA. The germline V and J ends were trimmed by 6 bases and 1 base, with 19 bases remaining between them. This CDR3 has 16 residues. The CDR3 loop reads CASRTTGTTPSYEQYF. DNA of the CDR3: TGTGCCAGCAGGACGACCGGGACGACGCCTTCCTACGAGCAGTACTTC.

The gene calls are TRBV19 and TRBJ1-2, with D hard to call. Trimming took off 5 bases at V and 5 bases at J, with 12 bases between the two ends. The CDR3 spans 13 residues. Germline loops: CDR1 LNHDA, CDR2 SQIVND (reference sequence). The CDR3 loop is CASSEGSSYGYTF. The CDR3 DNA is TGTGCCAGTAGTGAAGGGTCCTCTTATGGCTACACCTTC.

Remarks on this clone: Additional DNA sequences in this sample encode the identical CDR3. The chain recombines TRBV5-1 with TRBJ2-2; 7 bases are shared with TRBD1. V lost 4 bases and J lost 2; bases outside the gene matches: 5. Germline-derived CDR1 and CDR2 are SGHRS and YFSETQ. This CDR3 has 15 amino acids. This CDR3 reads CASSPGTANTGELFF. Here the CDR3 DNA reads TGCGCCAGCAGCCCGGGGACAGCAAACACCGGGGAGCTGTTTTTT.

Turning to this clone: This CDR3 is also generated by other DNA sequences in the sample. In DNA, the CDR3 is TGTGCCAGCAGCTTGGGAGGGAACACCGGGGAGCTGTTTTTT. Encoded protein: CASSLGGNTGELFF. V and J are TRBV5-4 and TRBJ2-2; D remains unclear. The CDR3 has 14 amino acids. Looked up from germline, CDR1 is SGHNT and CDR2 is YYREEE (reference sequence). V dropped 0 bases and J dropped 1 base, with 4 bases sitting between them.

The rearrangement joins TRBV2 to TRBJ1-2, with D uncertain. Germline CDR1 is SNHLY and CDR2 is FYNNEI. Trimming left V 4 bases short and J 7 bases short, with 13 bases between. This CDR3 region has 13 residues. The CDR3 nucleotides are TGTGCCAGCAGTGCTAATTCGTTTCCTGGCTACACCTTC. Translated, it gives CASSANSFPGYTF. Full variable domain (rest looked up from reference TRBV2 and TRBJ1-2): EPEVTQTPSHQVTQMGQEVILRCVPISNHLYFYWYRQILGQKVEFLVSFYNNEISEKSEIFDDQFSVERPDGSNFTLKIRSTKLEDSAMYFCASSANSFPGYTFGSGTRLTVV.